This TCR beta chain was found in a study of blood T cell repertoires in COVID-19. Study as a whole: Sites in the United States, Italy and Spain provided acute and convalescent COVID-19 samples.

As handled by the study authors: Nucleated cell counts were estimated from reference gene primer amplification. Measured with immunoSEQ multiplex PCR; TCRdb has only the in-frame clones, and not every one. V and J calls and clone size follow that table, whereas D and trimming were derived from the DNA. Of hundreds of thousands of clones listed, 75% to 90% are singletons. Everyone who took part was roughly 18 to 90 years old, and they came from roughly 25 US areas. Either two negative PCRs, clearance, or symptom resolution qualified Cohort 3 donors as recovered. The sequence came from a young man who had recovered from COVID-19. Material: PBMCs or T cells enriched from blood (not recorded which).

The CDR3: CASSKQGAADGELFF. The CDR3 coding sequence is TGTGCCAGCAGCAAACAGGGGGCGGCGGACGGGGAGCTGTTTTTT. The chain employs TRBV5-6 and TRBJ2-2; 9 positions agree with TRBD1. The J segment lost 7 bases and the V segment lost 4 bases, leaving 8 bases of the junction unmatched. The CDR3 has 15 amino acids. Germline lookup yields CDR1 SGHDT and CDR2 YYEEEE.